The 10 T cell receptor beta chains below all came from one sample that was sequenced in a study of blood T cell repertoires in COVID-19 (dated by TCRdb to about 2020). Libraries were built with the immunoSEQ multiplex PCR assay. Entries here come from immuneACCESS through TCRdb and include only in-frame sequences with V and J called. Some clones fail to appear in such tables; in the studies checked, an unresolved V gene covers under half of the shortfall, and the cause of the remainder is unknown. The sample table holds roughly 250,000 clones, of which about 86% were seen once. The ten biggest clones cover about 12% of the sample. The sample was peripheral blood. These receptors were collected from a woman in her twenties or thirties with COVID-19, enrolled during active disease.

The chain has TRBV7-9 and TRBJ2-1; 16 positions agree with TRBD2. After removal of 5 bases from V and 0 bases from J, the junction contained 7 bases not matched to a gene. CDR1 is SEHNR, CDR2 FQNEAQ, per germline (reference sequence). The CDR3 has 19 amino acids. The CDR3 is CASSGQGLAGGSSYNEQFF. The CDR3 coding sequence is TGTGCCAGCAGCGGCCAGGGACTAGCGGGGGGGAGCTCCTACAATGAGCAGTTCTTC.

V is TRBV6-1 and J is TRBJ2-2; D not resolved. Germline CDR1 is MNHNS and CDR2 is SASEGT. Trimming left V 3 bases short and J 6 bases short, with 8 bases between. The CDR3 has 13 amino acids. The CDR3, as DNA: TGTGCCAGCAGTGATCAGCGTCCCGGGGAGCTGTTTTTT. This sequence encodes CASSDQRPGELFF.

V and J are TRBV6-4 and TRBJ2-3; 11 bases match TRBD2. From germline, CDR1 is MRHNA and CDR2 SNTAGT. After removal of 6 bases from V and 6 bases from J, the junction contained 5 bases not matched to a gene. The CDR3 totals 14 residues. CDR3 loop: CASSFSGGADTQYF. CDR3 sequence (DNA): TGTGCCAGCAGCTTTAGCGGGGGGGCGGATACGCAGTATTTT.

This chain links TRBV19 with TRBJ1-4; 8 bases line up with TRBD1. V shed 8 bases, J shed 3 bases, and the junction held 8 bases outside the gene matches. This CDR3 contains 15 residues. Germline V CDR1 and CDR2: LNHDA, SQIVND (reference sequence). This CDR3 reads CASESYRGSNEKLFF. DNA of the CDR3: TGTGCCAGTGAATCTTACAGGGGGTCTAATGAAAAACTGTTTTTT.

The chain uses TRBV4-1 and TRBJ2-5; perhaps TRBD2 as D (6 bases). V shed 3 bases and J shed 5 bases, with 16 bases lying between them. The CDR3 runs to 15 residues. Germline V gives CDR1 MGHRA, CDR2 YSYEKL. Here the CDR3 reads CASSHERADEETQYF. DNA for the CDR3: TGCGCCAGCAGCCATGAGCGGGCGGACGAGGAGACCCAGTACTTC.

V gene TRBV27 combines with J gene TRBJ2-2; 12 positions agree with TRBD2. CDR3 length: 15 amino acids. CDR1 and CDR2 from the germline V gene are MNHEY and SMNVEV (reference sequence). The V and J ends lost 2 bases and 6 bases, in that order; junction bases with no gene match: 1. CDR3 in amino acids: CASSLLAGGSGELFF. The CDR3 DNA follows: TGTGCCAGCAGTTTACTAGCGGGGGGGTCCGGGGAGCTGTTTTTT.

The chain carries TRBV11-3 and TRBJ1-5; D is unclear. The germline V gene encodes CDR1 SGHNT and CDR2 YENEEA. The CDR3 contains 14 residues. V was pared by 5 bases and J by 3 bases, with 11 bases between. The CDR3 region is CASSAWRYNQPQHF. Here the CDR3 DNA reads TGTGCCAGCAGCGCATGGAGGTACAATCAGCCCCAGCATTTT.

This clone was counted once. V usage is TRBV3-1 (or the pseudogene TRBV3-2) and J usage is TRBJ2-5; a possible D gene is TRBD1 (5 bases). Trimming pared 0 bases from V and 0 bases from J, leaving 17 bases between. CDR1 LGHDT and CDR2 YNNKEL come from the germline V gene (reference sequence). This CDR3 spans 18 amino acids. CDR3 protein: CASSQEGVTVPYQETQYF. CDR3 in DNA: TGTGCCAGCAGCCAAGAAGGGGTGACAGTGCCGTACCAAGAGACCCAGTACTTC.

The J gene is TRBJ2-3, the V gene TRBV6-5, with D perhaps matching TRBD2 (5 bases). The ends were cut back, 0 bases at V and 3 bases at J, with 10 bases in the middle. This CDR3 region has 15 residues. Per the germline V gene, CDR1 is MNHEY and CDR2 is SVGAGI. CDR3 residues: CASSYSGGLTDTQYF. The CDR3 DNA sequence: TGTGCCAGCAGTTACTCGGGCGGGTTGACAGATACGCAGTATTTT.

This chain uses TRBV10-3 with TRBJ2-1; D is possibly TRBD1 (8 bases). Germline V gene data show CDR1 as ENHRY and CDR2 as SYGVKD. The CDR3 runs 15 residues. V was trimmed by 2 bases and J by 10 bases, leaving 18 bases between them. CDR3: CAISEPTSRGPEQFF. The CDR3, as DNA: TGTGCCATCAGTGAGCCGACTAGCAGGGGGCCGGAGCAGTTCTTC.